A selection of T cell receptor beta chains follows, all from one sample in a study of regulatory T cells in long-lasting Graves disease. Each CDR3 protein is one row after TCRdb ran MiXCR on the multiplex PCR reads. Here the sample spans about 470,000 distinct CDR3 sequences, 14% to 15% being singletons. This sample was also put to use in a study of T cells in Graves' hyperthyroidism and ophthalmopathy.

The specimen was peripheral blood mononuclear cells (PBMCs), collected at new diagnosis, from a patient treated with antithyroid drugs. The receptors originated from a woman younger than 45 with Graves disease. CDR3s include the opening cysteine and the closing phenylalanine or tryptophan. Each record gives: J gene, V gene, D gene, clone size, CDR3 DNA, CDR3 protein. D genes are given only for firm matches. Expanded clones are given a class, and other clones once, few, many or no size at all.

TRBJ2-3 | TRBV2 | NA | many | TGTGCCAGCAGTCACCTCGTTGGGCCCGAAGATACGCAGTATTTT | CASSHLVGPEDTQYF
TRBJ1-6 | TRBV19 | NA | NA | TGTGCCAGTAGGGAATACTCCGGGAGCTCCTATAATTCACCCCTCCACTTT | CASREYSGSSYNSPLHF
TRBJ2-7 | TRBV6-9 | TRBD2 | many | TGTGCCAGCAGTTCCCCTGGACTAGCGGGAGGCTACGAGCAGTACTTC | CASSSPGLAGGYEQYF
TRBJ1-1 | TRBV12-5 | NA | many | TGTGCTAGTGGTTTGGTACAGGGTGCAAACACTGAAGCTTTCTTT | CASGLVQGANTEAFF
TRBJ2-7 | TRBV15 | TRBD2 | NA | TGTGCCACCAGCAGAGGGGCTAGCGGTCTCTACGAGCAGTACTTC | CATSRGASGLYEQYF
TRBJ2-1 | TRBV30 | NA | NA | TGTGCCTGGAGTCCGGGCGGGTCCAATGAGCAGTTCTTC | CAWSPGGSNEQFF
TRBJ1-1 | TRBV9 | NA | many | TGTGCCAGCAGCGTAGATCAGACCCCCGCTGAAGCTTTCTTT | CASSVDQTPAEAFF
TRBJ2-3 | TRBV20-1 | TRBD2 | few | TGCAGTGCTAGACCCCCGGGGCTAGCGGCAGATACGCAGTATTTT | CSARPPGLAADTQYF
TRBJ1-4 | TRBV7-6 | NA | few | TGTGCCAGCAGCTTAGGGCCCTCTAATGAAAAACTGTTTTTT | CASSLGPSNEKLFF
TRBJ2-3 | TRBV20-1 | TRBD2 | many | TGCAGTGCTAGAATGTGGGGTATGACTAGCGGGAAGGGGACTAGCACAGATACGCAGTATTTT | CSARMWGMTSGKGTSTDTQYF
TRBJ2-7 | TRBV20-1 | NA | NA | TGCAGTGCTAGAGATTGGGACGTCCACGAGCAGTACTTC | CSARDWDVHEQYF
TRBJ1-1 | TRBV4-2 | TRBD1 | NA | TGTGCCAGCAGAGGACAGGGGACACCTTCTGAAGCTTTCTTT | CASRGQGTPSEAFF
TRBJ2-3 | TRBV6-2/TRBV6-3 | TRBD2 | few | TGTGCCAGCAGTTCTCAGGGACTAGTCGGGGATACGCAGTATTTT | CASSSQGLVGDTQYF
TRBJ2-5 | TRBV15 | NA | NA | TGTGCCACCAGTTTCCAACCCCAAGAGACCCAGTACTTC | CATSFQPQETQYF
TRBJ1-2 | TRBV12-3/TRBV12-4 | NA | NA | TGTGCCGGCAGTGGACCGGGGCCCAAACTCCATAACTATGGCTACACCTTC | CAGSGPGPKLHNYGYTF
TRBJ2-1 | TRBV9 | TRBD1 | NA | TGTGCCAGCAGCGGGGGACAGGGCACCTACAATGAGCAGTTCTTC | CASSGGQGTYNEQFF
TRBJ2-1 | TRBV10-3 | TRBD2 | many | TGTGCCATCAGTGAGTCCACTAGCGGGAGGAATGAGCAGTTCTTC | CAISESTSGRNEQFF
TRBJ2-7 | TRBV6-5 | TRBD2 | many | TGTGCCAGCAGTTCCTCTAGCGGCTCTTCCTACGAGCAGTACTTC | CASSSSSGSSYEQYF
TRBJ2-7 | TRBV30 | NA | NA | TGTGCCTGGAGACTGAGCTACGAGCAGTACTTC | CAWRLSYEQYF
TRBJ2-7 | TRBV28 | TRBD1 | many | TGTGCCAGCAGGGGAGGACAGGGTGCAGCCTACGAGCAGTACTTC | CASRGGQGAAYEQYF
TRBJ2-5 | TRBV7-9 | NA | many | TGTGCCAGCAGCCTAGGTCAAGAGACCCAGTACTTC | CASSLGQETQYF
TRBJ1-1 | TRBV12-3/TRBV12-4 | TRBD1 | many | TGTGCCAGCAGTTCCGGGACAGCTGAAGCTTTCTTT | CASSSGTAEAFF
TRBJ2-7 | TRBV20-1 | TRBD2 | many | TGCAGTGCTTCCGCCTCCGGCGGGAGGGCCTACGAGCAGTACTTC | CSASASGGRAYEQYF
TRBJ2-2 | TRBV9 | TRBD2 | NA | TGTGCCAGCAGCGCACCGACTAGCGGGACGAACACCGGGGAGCTGTTTTTT | CASSAPTSGTNTGELFF
TRBJ1-1 | TRBV18 | NA | many | TGTGCCAGCTCACCACCAATCCGGTTACAGAACACTGAAGCTTTCTTT | CASSPPIRLQNTEAFF
TRBJ2-3 | TRBV9 | NA | few | TGTGCCAGCAGCGAGAGCTTAACAGATACGCAGTATTTT | CASSESLTDTQYF
TRBJ1-1 | TRBV30 | TRBD1 | many | TGTGCCTTGGGACAGGGGACCACTGAAGCTTTCTTT | CALGQGTTEAFF
TRBJ2-4 | TRBV20-1 | NA | few | TGCAGTGCCAGTTCCGTTACAGGGCGCTTAGCCAAAAACATTCAGTACTTC | CSASSVTGRLAKNIQYF
TRBJ2-3 | TRBV24-1 | TRBD2 | NA | TGTGCCACCAGTGATCCAACTGGGACTAGCGGGAGTTGGGGCACAGATACGCAGTATTTT | CATSDPTGTSGSWGTDTQYF
TRBJ1-2 | TRBV28 | NA | NA | TGTGCCAGCAGTCCTGGGGGATATCCATATGGCTACACCTTC | CASSPGGYPYGYTF
TRBJ1-1 | TRBV28 | NA | many | TGTGCCAGCCCCCCCGTCGGGGCGACGAACACTGAAGCTTTCTTT | CASPPVGATNTEAFF
TRBJ1-5 | TRBV7-2 | NA | few | TGTGCCAGCAGCTTAGTTAATAGCAATCAGCCCCAGCATTTT | CASSLVNSNQPQHF
TRBJ1-4 | TRBV15 | TRBD1 | many | TGTGCCACCAGCGGGACAGGGGGGAAAAATGAAAAACTGTTTTTT | CATSGTGGKNEKLFF
TRBJ2-5 | TRBV11-3 | NA | many | TGTGCCAGCAGCTCCCACACTGGGGACGCTCGGGAGACCCAGTACTTC | CASSSHTGDARETQYF
TRBJ2-1 | TRBV9 | TRBD2 | many | TGTGCCAGCAGCGTAGGTAGCGGGGTGGGGGGTGAGCAGTTCTTC | CASSVGSGVGGEQFF
TRBJ2-7 | TRBV30 | NA | many | TGTGCCTGGAGCCCCAGCCCGGGGGAGCAGTACTTC | CAWSPSPGEQYF
TRBJ2-2 | TRBV19 | NA | few | TGTGCCAGTAGTATATCTTTAAGGATCACCGGGGAGCTGTTTTTT | CASSISLRITGELFF
TRBJ1-1 | TRBV7-9 | NA | NA | TGTGCCAGCAGCTTAGGTAGAGGCAGGAACACTGAAGCTTTCTTT | CASSLGRGRNTEAFF
TRBJ1-1 | TRBV2 | NA | many | TGTGCCAGAACCCTGGGAGGGAGCACTGAAGCTTTCTTT | CARTLGGSTEAFF
TRBJ2-1 | TRBV12-3/TRBV12-4 | TRBD2 | many | TGTGCCAGCAGCGCTGCCCCACTAGCGGGGTCCTACAATGAGCAGTTCTTC | CASSAAPLAGSYNEQFF
TRBJ2-7 | TRBV5-5 | NA | NA | TGTGCCAGCAGCCCCGCAGGAGGCGGTATTACCTACGAGCAGTACTTC | CASSPAGGGITYEQYF
TRBJ2-7 | TRBV28 | TRBD2 | many | TGTGCCAGCACCTTGGAGGCGGGAGGGAAGTACGAGCAGTACTTC | CASTLEAGGKYEQYF
TRBJ2-2 | TRBV12-3/TRBV12-4 | NA | NA | TGTGCCAGCAGTACCTCGACTAGACGCACCGGGGAGCTGTTTTTT | CASSTSTRRTGELFF
TRBJ1-2 | TRBV9 | NA | many | TGTGCCAGCAGCGTAGAGGAGGACTATGGCTACACCTTC | CASSVEEDYGYTF
TRBJ2-7 | TRBV6-5 | TRBD1 | few | TGTGCCAGCAGTTACGGGGGACAGGTCTACGAGCAGTACTTC | CASSYGGQVYEQYF
TRBJ2-1 | TRBV20-1 | TRBD2 | NA | TGCAGTGCTAGGCCACTAGCGGGAGCGGGGCCCTACAATGAGCAGTTCTTC | CSARPLAGAGPYNEQFF